The 21 T cell receptor beta chains reported below all come from one sample, sequenced in a study of blood T cell repertoires in COVID-19. Repertoires were generated with immunoSEQ multiplex PCR, while TCRdb's copy carries only in-frame clones and drops some. The table shows fewer than 90,000 clones, with approximately 73% occurring only once. Material: peripheral blood. These receptors came from a man between 60 and 75 years old with COVID-19, enrolled during active disease.

This sequence joins TRBV2 and TRBJ2-2; D uncertain. The CDR3 runs to 13 residues. CDR1 is SNHLY and CDR2 is FYNNEI in the germline V gene. Deletions cut 1 base from V and 6 bases from J, with 6 bases between. The CDR3 nucleotides read TGTGCCAGCAGTGAAGGGTCGGCCGGGGAGCTGTTTTTT. Protein: CASSEGSAGELFF.

V usage is TRBV28 and J usage is TRBJ2-3, with no clear D. V lost 10 bases and J lost 0, with 8 bases in between. The CDR3 has 12 amino acids. Germline lookup yields CDR1 MDHEN and CDR2 SYDVKM. CDR3 in amino acids: CAKAGSTDTQYF. The DNA of the CDR3 is TGTGCCAAGGCAGGAAGCACAGATACGCAGTATTTT.

This rearrangement joins TRBV4-1 to TRBJ2-4, with a weak D call TRBD1 (5 bases). The CDR3 length is 18 residues. Germline assignment: CDR1 MGHRA and CDR2 YSYEKL. With 3 bases removed from V and 2 bases from J, the gap between germline ends came to 20 bases. Here the CDR3 reads CASSHVGKWGSSKNIQYF. CDR3 sequence (DNA): TGCGCCAGCAGCCACGTCGGAAAATGGGGCTCGTCCAAAAACATTCAGTACTTC.

This clone was counted only a few times. This chain links TRBV5-1 with TRBJ1-6, with D unclear. V dropped 3 bases and J dropped 9 bases, with 19 bases sitting between them. The germline V gene encodes CDR1 SGHRS and CDR2 YFSETQ. CDR3 length: 16 residues. The CDR3 region is CASSSAGSLEVSPLHF. CDR3 in DNA: TGCGCCAGCAGCTCCGCGGGGAGCCTCGAGGTTTCACCCCTCCACTTT.

Worth noting for this clone: A read error may account for a junction end that differs from germline. J is TRBJ1-2 and V is TRBV7-3; D gene ambiguous. The germline V gene encodes CDR1 SGHTA and CDR2 FQGTGA. CDR3 length equals 9 residues. CDR3 in DNA: TGTGCCAGCAGCTTAAACAGTATCTTC. It codes for CASSLNSIF.

The genes are TRBV9 and TRBJ1-3; a weak D match, TRBD1 (5 bases). The germline V gene encodes CDR1 SGDLS and CDR2 YYNGEE. This CDR3 region has 19 residues. V gave up 4 bases and J gave up 0 bases, with 23 bases separating them. The CDR3 DNA is TGTGCCAGCAGCCTAGATCACGACAGAATGTCCGTCTCTGGAAACACCATATATTTT. It is translated as CASSLDHDRMSVSGNTIYF.

This clone was counted a single time. The V call is TRBV10-2, the J call TRBJ2-5; the D gene is possibly TRBD2 (5 bases). CDR1 is WSHSY and CDR2 is SAAADI in the germline V gene. V lost 6 bases and J lost 10, with 21 bases in between. This CDR3 contains 14 residues. Here the CDR3 DNA reads TGCGCCAGCAGAGGAGGTCGGTCCTCCTGGGACCAGTACTTC. Amino acids: CASRGGRSSWDQYF.

The chain recombines TRBV13 with TRBJ2-5, with D possibly being TRBD1 (5 bases). V shed 2 bases and J shed 3 bases, with 10 bases lying between them. Germline CDR1 reads PRHDT; CDR2 reads FYEKMQ (reference sequence). The CDR3 covers 14 residues. The CDR3 DNA is TGTGCCAGCAGCTTAAGGGGAATTGAAGAGACCCAGTACTTC. Translating gives CASSLRGIEETQYF.

V gene TRBV21-1 combines with J gene TRBJ2-3; the table names TRBD2, a call not compared with the DNA. TRBV21-1 has pseudogene status. The CDR3 is 14 residues long. CDR3 protein: CASSKWRSTDTQYF. CDR3 nucleotides: TGTGCCAGCAGCAAATGGCGGAGCACAGATACGCAGTATTTT.

V is TRBV6-5 and J is TRBJ1-1, with TRBD1 identical over 7 bases. This CDR3 is built from 15 residues. The trim removed 7 bases at V and 8 bases at J, leaving 16 bases unmatched. Germline V gene lookup returns CDR1 MNHEY and CDR2 SVGAGI. The CDR3 nucleotides are TGTGCCAGCATTAAGTTAGGGGGCCCCGTTCCCGAAGCTTTCTTT. Translating it yields CASIKLGGPVPEAFF.

The CDR3 protein is CAWSWGTSGREYF. The CDR3 region has the DNA TGTGCCTGGAGTTGGGGGACTAGCGGGAGAGAGTACTTC. V and J are TRBV30 and TRBJ2-7, with 14 bases fitting TRBD2. The V and J ends lost 2 bases and 11 bases, in that order; junction bases with no gene match: 5. CDR1 and CDR2 from the germline V gene are GTSNPN and SVGIG (reference sequence). The CDR3 length is 13 residues.

This clone has just a few counts. The chain couples TRBV10-3 to TRBJ2-7; D may be TRBD1 (5 bases). This CDR3 is 14 amino acids long. Between the trimmed V and J ends, which lost 11 bases and 0 bases, there was a span of 17 bases. Germline V CDR1 and CDR2: ENHRY, SYGVKD. This CDR3 is CAAARTGVSYEQYF. CDR3 nucleotides: TGTGCCGCCGCTCGAACAGGTGTCTCCTACGAGCAGTACTTC.

The chain is built from TRBV7-2 and TRBJ1-5; the match to TRBD1 covers 8 bases. Trimming removed 4 bases from V and 4 bases from J; junction bases left unmatched: 3. This CDR3 region has 14 residues. Germline V gene data show CDR1 as SGHTA and CDR2 as FQGNSA. CDR3 sequence reads: CASSWGQANQPQHF. CDR3 sequence (DNA): TGTGCCAGCAGCTGGGGACAGGCGAATCAGCCCCAGCATTTT.

The chain recombines TRBV1 with TRBJ2-3; the table's D call, TRBD2, has no DNA check behind it. TRBV1 is reported as a pseudogene. The CDR3 loop spans 14 amino acids. The CDR3 protein is CTSRFRTSLDTQYF. The CDR3 nucleotides are TGCACCAGCCGCTTCCGGACTAGCCTAGATACGCAGTATTTT.

The gene calls are TRBV5-6 and TRBJ2-7, with D possibly TRBD1 on 6 matching bases. CDR1 is SGHDT, CDR2 YYEEEE, per germline. Trimming left V 4 bases short and J 2 bases short, with 10 bases between. The CDR3 loop spans 13 amino acids. CDR3 nucleotides: TGTGCCAGCAGCGACGGGACAACCTACGAGCAGTACTTC. It translates to CASSDGTTYEQYF.

This chain uses TRBV12-5 with TRBJ2-3; D gene ambiguous. Per germline, CDR1 LGHNT and CDR2 FRNRAP. The CDR3 totals 12 residues. V lost 6 bases and J lost 6, with 10 bases in between. The CDR3 region has the DNA TGTGCTAGTGGAACTGCTTCGGATACGCAGTATTTT. Its protein product is CASGTASDTQYF.

This clone was observed many times. This sequence joins TRBV29-1 and TRBJ2-1; the match to TRBD1 covers 8 bases. The CDR3 is 14 residues long. Trimming at V came to 3 bases and at J to 8 bases, leaving 9 bases not matched to a gene. Germline values: CDR1 SQVTM, CDR2 ANQGSEA. CDR3 residues: CSVDSGQGFDEQFF. CDR3 coding DNA: TGCAGCGTTGATTCTGGACAGGGATTCGATGAGCAGTTCTTC.

This clone occurred a few times. The chain combines TRBV9 with TRBJ2-5; TRBD1 matches 12 bases. The CDR3 has 16 residues. V was clipped by 0 bases and J by 5 bases; unmatched bases: 5. Germline-derived CDR1 and CDR2 are SGDLS and YYNGEE. The CDR3 protein is CASSVGGQGAGETQYF. CDR3 DNA sequence: TGTGCCAGCAGCGTAGGGGGACAGGGGGCCGGGGAGACCCAGTACTTC.

This chain uses TRBV4-1 with TRBJ2-7; D uncertain. Per germline, CDR1 MGHRA and CDR2 YSYEKL. Trimming shortened V by 1 base and J by 4 bases, and 20 bases separated the two germline ends. This CDR3 region has 17 residues. In DNA, the CDR3 is TGCGCCAGCAGCCAAGGCCACTCTATGGGCTGGAATTACGAGCAGTACTTC. Translated: CASSQGHSMGWNYEQYF.

In its sample, this clone was seen a few times. The chain links TRBV5-4 to TRBJ1-1, with 7 positions matching TRBD1. Germline CDR1 and CDR2: SGHNT and YYREEE (reference sequence). The V gene end was trimmed by 4 bases and the J gene end by 1 base; junction bases not matched to a gene: 4. This CDR3 region has 14 residues. Here the CDR3 reads CASSGGGPNTEAFF. The CDR3 DNA reads as TGTGCCAGCAGCGGAGGGGGCCCGAACACTGAAGCTTTCTTT.

The chain employs TRBV28 and TRBJ2-7; no reliable D call. Trimming took 7 bases from V and 4 from J, leaving 8 bases between them. CDR1 is MDHEN and CDR2 is SYDVKM in the germline V gene. The CDR3 contains 11 residues. The CDR3 coding sequence is TGTGCCAGCATTTCACAATACGAGCAGTACTTC. Translating it yields CASISQYEQYF. The variable domain in full, completed from reference TRBV28 and TRBJ2-7, reads DVKVTQSSRYLVKRTGEKVFLECVQDMDHENMFWYRQDPGLGLRLIYFSYDVKMKEKGDIPEGYSVSREKKERFSLILESASTNQTSMYLCASISQYEQYFGPGTRLTVT.